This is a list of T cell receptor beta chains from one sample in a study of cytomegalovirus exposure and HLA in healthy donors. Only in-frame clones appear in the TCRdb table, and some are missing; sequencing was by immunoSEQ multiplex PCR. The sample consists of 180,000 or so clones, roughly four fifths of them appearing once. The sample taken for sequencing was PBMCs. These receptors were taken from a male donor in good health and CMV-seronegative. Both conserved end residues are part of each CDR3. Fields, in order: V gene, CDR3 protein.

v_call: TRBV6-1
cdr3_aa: CASSDGDQPQHF

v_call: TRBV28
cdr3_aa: CASTVSGLEQYF

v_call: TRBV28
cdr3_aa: CAIEYWDRGSYERYF

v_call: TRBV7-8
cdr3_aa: CASSLTELTEAFF

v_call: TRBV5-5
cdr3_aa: CASSLDYWETQYF

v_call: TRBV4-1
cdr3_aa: CASRPEGKGENEQFF

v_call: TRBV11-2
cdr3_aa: CASSPRGTEAYGYTF

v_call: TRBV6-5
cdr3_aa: CASSQGETQYF

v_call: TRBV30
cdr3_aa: CAWSVGPAGGNTIYF

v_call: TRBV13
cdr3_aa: CASSFYQGPDSGANVLTF

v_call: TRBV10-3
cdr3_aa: CAISEINSNEQFF

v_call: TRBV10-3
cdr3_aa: CAIREGGLYNEQFF

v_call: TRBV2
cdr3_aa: CASSFVNFNQPQHF

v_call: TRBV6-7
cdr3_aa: CASSPPPGSSGGPQHF

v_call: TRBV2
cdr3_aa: CASSEIVVSGNTIYF

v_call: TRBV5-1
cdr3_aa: CASSLEGRAGQPQHF

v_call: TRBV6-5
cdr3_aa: CASSYDGRKYEQYF

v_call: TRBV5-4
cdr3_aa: CASSLDSSGYNEQFF